This T cell receptor beta chain was found in a study of blood T cell repertoires in COVID-19. Profiled with immunoSEQ multiplex PCR; TCRdb holds only in-frame clones, not every one. The data contain 150,000 to 200,000 clones, 88% of them seen just once; the ten biggest clones take up roughly 4.7%. Germline CDR1 reads SGHTA; CDR2 reads FQGNSA. V shed 8 bases, J shed 8 bases, and the junction held 9 bases outside the gene matches. There are 14 residues in the CDR3. Sequenced input: peripheral blood. The chain joins TRBV7-2 to TRBJ2-1; the match to TRBD1 covers 10 bases. The receptor comes from a human donor in a cohort sampled during active COVID-19. CDR3 residues: CASLPDRGTYEQFF. Here the CDR3 DNA reads TGTGCCAGCCTCCCGGACAGGGGGACCTATGAGCAGTTCTTC.